A single T cell receptor (beta chain) is shown here with its context. The junction does not match germline at one end; this may be a read error. This sample was included in a study of CD8+CD57+ T cells in acquired aplastic anemia. This CDR3 has 11 residues. Researchers used genomic DNA as the template to profile TCR beta VDJ and CDR3. TCRdb re-called the reads through MiXCR, storing one row per CDR3 protein. The sample has 250,000 to 300,000 distinct CDR3 sequences, 45% to 65% seen once. Specimen: sorted CD4+, CD8+, or CD8+CD57+ T cells (not recorded which) from PBMCs. This TCR was sampled from a human donor with severe aplastic anemia or a healthy control (not recorded which). This chain joins TRBV12-3 or TRBV12-4 and TRBJ2-1; tentative D call: TRBD1 (5 bases). CDR3 protein: CASSSRAEWVF. The CDR3 region has the DNA TGTGCCAGCAGTTCCAGGGCCGAGTGGGTCTTC.